This entry concerns a single TCR beta chain. Its antigen is currently unknown. CDR3 length: 14 residues. V lost 6 bases, J lost 7 bases, and 7 bases stayed unmatched. Germline loops: CDR1 MGHDK, CDR2 SYGVNS. The data derive from a study of T cells in Graves' hyperthyroidism and ophthalmopathy. Study-level background: The authors collected peripheral blood at initial diagnosis, before any treatment.

Amplification targeted TCR beta CDR3 regions from RNA transcripts. First-round RT-PCR of the TCR CDR3 relied on the HTBI primer set. In TCRdb, the multiplex PCR reads were re-called with MiXCR into one record per CDR3 protein. The sample has about 290,000 distinct CDR3 sequences; over 15% are singletons. Thyroid ultrasound, orbital computed tomography, clinical symptoms, and serum thyroxine and TRAb underpinned diagnoses. Regarding the study as a whole: Ophthalmopathy onset followed model prediction by a median approximately 6.2 months. Within blood appeared most thyroid clonotypes that had expanded above 0.001.

This rearrangement joins TRBV25-1 to TRBJ2-1; TRBD2 aligns across 9 bases. Sample: blood. The TCR was taken from a woman in her fifties or sixties with Graves' ophthalmopathy. CDR3 DNA: TGTGCCAGCAGGCCTTCAGCGGGGGGTAATGAGCAGTTCTTC. It is translated as CASRPSAGGNEQFF.